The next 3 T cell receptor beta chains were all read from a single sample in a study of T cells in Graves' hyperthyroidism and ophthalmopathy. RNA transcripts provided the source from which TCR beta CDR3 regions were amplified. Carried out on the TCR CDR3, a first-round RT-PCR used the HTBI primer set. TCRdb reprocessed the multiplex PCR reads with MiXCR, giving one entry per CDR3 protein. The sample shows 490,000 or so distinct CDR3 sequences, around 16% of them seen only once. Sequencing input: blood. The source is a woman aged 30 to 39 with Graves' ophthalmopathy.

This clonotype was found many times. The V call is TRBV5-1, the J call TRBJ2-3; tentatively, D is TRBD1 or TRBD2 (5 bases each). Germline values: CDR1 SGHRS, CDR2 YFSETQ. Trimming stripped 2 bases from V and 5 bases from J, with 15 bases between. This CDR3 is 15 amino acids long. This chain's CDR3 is CASSFGDAGGDTQYF. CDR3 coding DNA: TGCGCCAGCAGCTTCGGGGACGCCGGAGGAGATACGCAGTATTTT.

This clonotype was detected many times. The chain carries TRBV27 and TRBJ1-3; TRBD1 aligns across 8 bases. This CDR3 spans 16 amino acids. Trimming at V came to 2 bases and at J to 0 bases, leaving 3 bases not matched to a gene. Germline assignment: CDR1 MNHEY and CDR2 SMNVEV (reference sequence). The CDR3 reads CASSLLGQGSGNTIYF. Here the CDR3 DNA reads TGTGCCAGCAGTTTACTCGGACAGGGCTCTGGAAACACCATATATTTT.

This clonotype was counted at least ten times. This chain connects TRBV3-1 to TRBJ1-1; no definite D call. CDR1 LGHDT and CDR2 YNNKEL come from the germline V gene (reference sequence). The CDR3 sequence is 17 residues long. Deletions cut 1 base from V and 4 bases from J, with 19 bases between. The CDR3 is CASSQGARPRRGTEAFF. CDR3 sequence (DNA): TGTGCCAGCAGCCAAGGAGCCCGTCCCCGGCGGGGCACTGAAGCTTTCTTT.